These 27 T cell receptor beta chains originate from one sample sequenced in a study of early T cells in non-severe SARS-CoV-2 infection (dated by TCRdb to the early 2020s). Library prep was done by 5' RACE. Reads for this sample came from a NextSeq 500. TCRdb passed the public sequencing reads through fastp at Q25 and MiXCR, retaining productive beta sequences. When rows share a CDR3 protein, they turn into one entry using the most common DNA and genes. This sample comprises roughly 64,000 distinct CDR3 sequences, 7.5% to 9% of them detected only once. About an eighth of the sample belongs to the ten largest clones. The starting material was whole blood, obtained at baseline. All receptors derive from an adult who was a healthcare worker with PCR-confirmed SARS-CoV-2 infection or an uninfected control (not recorded which).

The rearrangement joins TRBV7-8 to TRBJ2-3, with TRBD2 matching 8 bases. V lost 1 base, J lost 5 bases, and 8 bases stayed unmatched. The germline V gene encodes CDR1 SGHVS and CDR2 FQNEAQ. The CDR3 extends over 16 amino acids. CDR3 region: CASSLVSGGPVDTQYF. The CDR3 DNA reads as TGTGCCAGCAGCTTAGTCTCGGGAGGGCCCGTAGATACGCAGTATTTT.

The gene calls are TRBV7-9 and TRBJ1-5; perhaps TRBD1 as D (6 bases). Trimming cost V 3 bases and J 7 bases, with 13 bases left between them. CDR1 is SEHNR and CDR2 is FQNEAQ in the germline V gene (reference sequence). This CDR3 contains 14 residues. The DNA of the CDR3 is TGTGCCAGCAGCTTGGAAGGGGGAGGGCAGCCCCAGCATTTT. Its translation: CASSLEGGGQPQHF. Supplemented by reference TRBV7-9 and TRBJ1-5, the full variable domain reads DTGVSQNPRHKITKRGQNVTFRCDPISEHNRLYWYRQTLGQGPEFLTYFQNEAQLEKSRLLSDRFSAERPKGSFSTLEIQRTEQGDSAMYLCASSLEGGGQPQHFGDGTRLSIL.

This clonotype was seen ten or more times. The chain employs TRBV18 and TRBJ2-6, with 8 bases matching TRBD2. Germline V gives CDR1 KGHSH, CDR2 LQKENI. This CDR3 contains 17 residues. V lost 6 bases to trimming and J lost 0 bases; unmatched junction nucleotides: 7. This chain's CDR3 is CASSRGAGTSGANVLTF. CDR3 in DNA: TGTGCCAGCTCGCGGGGGGCAGGGACCTCTGGGGCCAACGTCCTGACTTTC.

This clonotype was detected a few times. The chain is built from TRBV28 and TRBJ1-6, with 8 positions matching TRBD1. Trimming cost V 6 bases and J 8 bases; bases outside gene matches: 12. The CDR3 sequence is 16 residues long. Germline V gene data show CDR1 as MDHEN and CDR2 as SYDVKM. The CDR3 nucleotides are TGTGCCAGCAGCACCAGACAGGGGCTCTGGGATTCACCCCTCCACTTT. Translating it yields CASSTRQGLWDSPLHF.

Only a few counts were recorded for this clonotype. This chain uses TRBV7-2 with TRBJ2-3; 7 bases are shared with TRBD2. The CDR3 is made up of 18 amino acids. Germline V gene sequence: CDR1 SGHTA, CDR2 FQGNSA. V gave up 7 bases and J gave up 4 bases; unmatched junction bases: 20. CDR3 coding DNA: TGTGCCAGCACCCCGGGCCTAACTAGCGCCTCCGGCGCAGATACGCAGTATTTT. It codes for CASTPGLTSASGADTQYF.

The chain joins TRBV10-3 to TRBJ1-6, with D perhaps TRBD1 (5 bases). Germline V gene sequence: CDR1 ENHRY, CDR2 SYGVKD. V gave up 4 bases and J gave up 8 bases, with 9 bases separating them. The CDR3 sequence is 13 residues long. Written as DNA, the CDR3 is TGTGCCATCAGTGGGGACGGTGATTCACCCCTCCACTTT. Its protein product is CAISGDGDSPLHF.

CDR3 nucleotides: TGTGCCAGCAGCTTAGTTTTTGCAGATACGCAGTATTTT. The encoded protein is CASSLVFADTQYF. The V call is TRBV7-2, the J call TRBJ2-3; D not certain. The CDR3 loop spans 13 amino acids. V lost 1 base to trimming and J lost 4 bases, with 6 bases between them. The germline CDR1 and CDR2 sequences are SGHTA and FQGNSA.

This sequence joins TRBV30 and TRBJ2-3; D possibly corresponds to TRBD1 (5 bases). Looked up from germline, CDR1 is GTSNPN and CDR2 is SVGIG (reference sequence). Deletions cut 4 bases from V and 6 bases from J, with 14 bases between. The CDR3 is made up of 13 amino acids. CDR3 region: CAWTLDTRDTQYF. The CDR3 nucleotides read TGTGCCTGGACCCTGGACACTCGCGATACGCAGTATTTT.

This clonotype was detected a few times. The genes are TRBV12-3 or TRBV12-4 and TRBJ2-7; 9 bases are shared with TRBD2. V was pared by 5 bases and J by 5 bases, with 10 bases of the junction left unmatched. This CDR3 is 15 amino acids long. In DNA, the CDR3 is TGTGCCAGCAGTATCCTAGCGGGATTCGGGCACGAGCAGTACTTC. As protein: CASSILAGFGHEQYF.

V and J are TRBV9 and TRBJ2-7, with D unresolved. In germline, CDR1 is SGDLS, CDR2 YYNGEE. Trimming cost V 4 bases and J 2 bases, with 13 bases left between them. The CDR3 totals 14 residues. The CDR3 here is CASSPPRGPYEQYF. CDR3 nucleotides: TGTGCCAGCAGCCCCCCACGTGGGCCCTACGAGCAGTACTTC.

Only a few counts were recorded for this clonotype. The CDR3 protein is CASSPQRTGEDNQPQHF. The CDR3 region has the DNA TGTGCCAGCAGCCCGCAGCGGACAGGGGAGGACAATCAGCCCCAGCATTTT. The rearrangement links TRBV7-9 to TRBJ1-5, with 9 bases fitting TRBD1. J lost 3 bases, V lost 5 bases, and 11 bases had no gene match. Germline values: CDR1 SEHNR, CDR2 FQNEAQ (reference sequence). CDR3 size: 17 residues.

V usage is TRBV11-3 and J usage is TRBJ2-1; 7 nucleotides agree with TRBD2. The V gene end was trimmed by 0 bases and the J gene end by 5 bases; junction bases not matched to a gene: 4. Germline CDR1 and CDR2: SGHNT and YENEEA. The CDR3 has 15 residues. The DNA of the CDR3 is TGTGCCAGCAGCTTAGAGGGGAGCGGGAACAATGAGCAGTTCTTC. It encodes CASSLEGSGNNEQFF.

This clonotype was seen a few times. The chain is built from TRBV3-1 and TRBJ2-2; D not resolved. Germline lookup yields CDR1 LGHDT and CDR2 YNNKEL (reference sequence). CDR3 size: 15 residues. The V end was cut by 2 bases, the J end by 4 bases, with 11 bases between. CDR3: CASSQSRAFTGELFF. The CDR3 bases are TGTGCCAGCAGCCAATCTAGGGCCTTCACCGGGGAGCTGTTTTTT.

This clonotype was picked up a small number of times. The chain joins TRBV5-1 to TRBJ1-3; D is ambiguous. Trimming cost V 1 base and J 3 bases, with 5 bases left between them. This CDR3 spans 13 amino acids. CDR1 is SGHRS and CDR2 is YFSETQ in the germline V gene. CDR3 sequence (DNA): TGCGCCAGCAGCTTGACAGTTGGAAACACCATATATTTT. Its protein product is CASSLTVGNTIYF.

The sample holds a few counts of this clonotype. The J gene is TRBJ1-2, the V gene TRBV11-2; D is ambiguous. In germline, CDR1 is SGHAT, CDR2 FQNNGV. The germline V and J ends were trimmed by 1 base and 2 bases, with 14 bases remaining between them. The CDR3 contains 16 residues. The CDR3 is CASSLVGSEGNYGYTF. As DNA, the CDR3 is TGTGCCAGCAGCTTAGTGGGGTCGGAGGGCAACTATGGCTACACCTTC.

This clonotype was counted at least ten times. This sequence joins TRBV11-2 and TRBJ2-1; 14 nucleotides match TRBD2. The CDR3 is 14 residues long. The ends lost 3 bases at V and 12 bases at J; junction bases unmatched: 4. Per germline, CDR1 SGHAT and CDR2 FQNNGV. CDR3 DNA: TGTGCCAGCAGCTTGGGACTAGCGGGAGCCCTGCAGTTCTTC. It encodes CASSLGLAGALQFF. Full variable domain (outside the CDR3, taken from reference TRBV11-2 and TRBJ2-1): EAGVAQSPRYKIIEKRQSVAFWCNPISGHATLYWYQQILGQGPKLLIQFQNNGVVDDSQLPKDRFSAERLKGVDSTLKIQPAKLEDSAVYLCASSLGLAGALQFFGPGTRLTVL.

V usage is TRBV7-3 and J usage is TRBJ2-3; the D is unclear. Germline CDR1 is SGHTA and CDR2 is FQGTGA. The CDR3 runs to 15 residues. Trimming shortened V by 0 bases and J by 7 bases, and 14 bases separated the two germline ends. This chain's CDR3 is CASSLTSSRGYTQYF. For the CDR3, the DNA is TGTGCCAGCAGCTTAACGTCGTCTAGAGGATATACGCAGTATTTT.

This clonotype was observed at least ten times. The V and J genes are TRBV7-2 and TRBJ1-2, with D maybe TRBD1 (6 bases). The CDR3 length is 17 residues. V was pared by 4 bases and J by 6 bases, with 24 bases between. The V gene's germline CDR1 is SGHTA and CDR2 FQGNSA. The CDR3 bases are TGTGCCAGCAGCTCCCATTTGGATCTACAGGGATCAAATGGCTACACCTTC. Its protein product is CASSSHLDLQGSNGYTF.

The table lists this clonotype with many counts. The chain carries TRBV12-3 or TRBV12-4 and TRBJ1-1; TRBD1 aligns across 8 bases. The CDR3 is 13 amino acids. The ends lost 8 bases at V and 6 bases at J; junction bases unmatched: 8. In DNA, the CDR3 is TGTGCCAGCGCCCTTCAGGGGGCAGCTGAAGCTTTCTTT. Protein product: CASALQGAAEAFF.

This clonotype occurred many times. This rearrangement joins TRBV7-2 to TRBJ2-7, with TRBD2 matching 8 bases. There are 14 residues in the CDR3. CDR1 SGHTA and CDR2 FQGNSA come from the germline V gene. V lost 4 bases, J lost 3 bases, and 5 bases stayed unmatched. The CDR3 reads CASSYTGTSYEQYF. CDR3 DNA sequence: TGTGCCAGCAGCTATACCGGGACTAGCTACGAGCAGTACTTC. Full variable domain (missing parts from reference TRBV7-2 and TRBJ2-7): GAGVSQSPSNKVTEKGKDVELRCDPISGHTALYWYRQSLGQGLEFLIYFQGNSAPDKSGLPSDRFSAERTGGSVSTLTIQRTQQEDSAVYLCASSYTGTSYEQYFGPGTRLTVT.

This clonotype appeared a few times. The chain carries TRBV4-3 and TRBJ2-2; a possible D gene is TRBD1 (7 bases). CDR3 length equals 18 residues. V was clipped by 3 bases and J by 5 bases, with 22 bases between them. The germline V gene has CDR1 LGHNA and CDR2 YSLEER. CDR3 sequence: CASSQPTGAGSGTGELFF. In DNA form, the CDR3 reads TGCGCCAGCAGCCAGCCCACAGGGGCGGGGTCCGGGACCGGGGAGCTGTTTTTT.

This clonotype showed up just a few times. The V call is TRBV7-6, the J call TRBJ1-1, with 8 bases lining up with TRBD1. This CDR3 has 13 residues. J gave up 6 bases and V 4 bases, and 4 bases lay outside the gene matches. From germline, CDR1 is SGHVS and CDR2 FNYEAQ. The CDR3 sequence is CASSSRGLAEAFF. The CDR3 DNA is TGTGCCAGCAGCTCCAGGGGGCTCGCTGAAGCTTTCTTT. Looking up the rest from reference TRBV7-6 and TRBJ1-1 gives the full variable domain: GAGVSQSPRYKVTKRGQDVALRCDPISGHVSLYWYRQALGQGPEFLTYFNYEAQQDKSGLPNDRFSAERPEGSISTLTIQRTEQRDSAMYRCASSSRGLAEAFFGQGTRLTVV.

This clonotype was counted between two and nine times. The rearrangement joins TRBV7-9 to TRBJ1-2, with D possibly TRBD1 on 5 matching bases. Trimming shortened V by 0 bases and J by 7 bases, and 15 bases separated the two germline ends. The CDR3 runs 15 residues. Germline V CDR1 and CDR2: SEHNR, FQNEAQ (reference sequence). CDR3 amino acids: CASSLAGRGTGGYTF. DNA of the CDR3: TGTGCCAGCAGCTTAGCAGGAAGGGGAACTGGTGGCTACACCTTC.

V is TRBV12-3 or TRBV12-4 and J is TRBJ2-7; tentative D call: TRBD2 (6 bases). The CDR3 is 13 residues long. V lost 3 bases and J 5 bases, leaving 11 bases between the germline ends. CDR3 nucleotides: TGTGCCAGCAGTTTCGAAAGGGAGGACGAGCAGTACTTC. Translating gives CASSFEREDEQYF.

The rearrangement joins TRBV4-2 to TRBJ2-7; TRBD1 matches 12 bases. This CDR3 is 18 amino acids long. Germline lookup yields CDR1 LGHNA and CDR2 YNFKEQ. V trimming: 0 bases; J trimming: 3 bases; junction bases outside the gene matches: 9. The CDR3 sequence: CASSQEPGTGGEVYEQYF. The DNA for the CDR3 is TGTGCCAGCAGCCAAGAGCCCGGGACAGGGGGCGAGGTCTACGAGCAGTACTTC.

The chain combines TRBV7-2 with TRBJ2-7, with 10 bases aligning to TRBD1. V was clipped by 4 bases and J by 6 bases; unmatched bases: 9. The CDR3 is 15 amino acids. Germline lookup yields CDR1 SGHTA and CDR2 FQGNSA. As DNA, the CDR3 is TGTGCCAGCAGCTACCCGGACAGGGGGAATTTCGAGCAGTACTTC. Amino acids: CASSYPDRGNFEQYF.

This clonotype was picked up many times. The chain is built from TRBV7-9 and TRBJ2-2, with D unclear. Germline V CDR1 and CDR2: SEHNR, FQNEAQ (reference sequence). V gave up 2 bases and J gave up 2 bases, with 9 bases separating them. The CDR3 covers 15 residues. The CDR3 reads CASSLLQLNTGELFF. As DNA, the CDR3 is TGTGCCAGCAGCTTACTGCAGCTCAACACCGGGGAGCTGTTTTTT.